What follows are 14 T cell receptor beta chains derived from one specimen sequenced in a study of T cell repertoires in cytomegalovirus infection. TCRdb reprocessed the reads with MiXCR, giving one entry per CDR3 protein. The sample comprises just under 550,000 distinct CDR3 sequences, roughly 29% of which are singletons, and approximately 13% rests with the top ten. Sequencing used PBMCs. All receptors derive from a human donor in good health (CMV status not recorded). Some clones in this sample may be carry-over from other donors' samples.

The J gene is TRBJ1-5, the V gene TRBV19, with D possibly being TRBD1 (5 bases). CDR3 length: 15 amino acids. V lost 6 bases to trimming and J lost 1 base, with 13 bases between them. Germline CDR1 is LNHDA and CDR2 is SQIVND (reference sequence). Here the CDR3 reads CASSWAGLSNQPQHF. The CDR3 DNA is TGTGCCAGTAGCTGGGCAGGGCTCAGCAATCAGCCCCAGCATTTT. Complete variable domain (other parts from reference TRBV19 and TRBJ1-5): DGGITQSPKYLFRKEGQNVTLSCEQNLNHDAMYWYRQDPGQGLRLIYYSQIVNDFQKGDIAEGYSVSREKKESFPLTVTSAQKNPTAFYLCASSWAGLSNQPQHFGDGTRLSIL.

This clonotype was found many times. The genes are TRBV4-3 and TRBJ2-5; 9 positions agree with TRBD2. Germline V lookup: CDR1 LGHNA, CDR2 YSLEER. This CDR3 contains 20 residues. The V and J ends lost 2 bases and 0 bases, in that order; junction bases with no gene match: 16. In nucleotides, the CDR3 is TGCGCCAGCAGCCAACGGCGGGGTCCTAGCGGGGAACCGCACCAAGAGACCCAGTACTTC. Protein product: CASSQRRGPSGEPHQETQYF.

A word on this clonotype: A much larger clone lies a single base off, so this may be a read error. The chain couples TRBV6-6 to TRBJ1-3, with D possibly TRBD1 on 6 matching bases. CDR1 MNHNY and CDR2 SVGAGI come from the germline V gene (reference sequence). This CDR3 contains 14 residues. The germline V and J ends were trimmed by 4 bases and 2 bases, with 9 bases remaining between them. CDR3 sequence: CASSFQGTGNTIYF. Written as DNA, the CDR3 is TGTGCCAGCAGTTTCCAGGGGACTGGAAACACCATATATTTT.

Only a few counts were recorded for this clonotype. The V and J genes are TRBV2 and TRBJ2-1, with 10 bases matching TRBD2. Germline values: CDR1 SNHLY, CDR2 FYNNEI. The J segment lost 0 bases and the V segment lost 7 bases, leaving 15 bases of the junction unmatched. CDR3 length equals 19 residues. CDR3 sequence (DNA): TGTGCCAGCAAAGCCTGGGGGACTAGCGCCGACAGCTCCTACAATGAGCAGTTCTTC. It is translated as CASKAWGTSADSSYNEQFF.

This clonotype was detected a few times. Relative to the germline gene, one junction end is altered; a read error may explain this. This chain uses TRBV7-7 with TRBJ2-2; D is uncertain. The V gene's germline CDR1 is SSHAT and CDR2 FNYEAQ (reference sequence). CDR3 length: 13 amino acids. Written as DNA, the CDR3 is TGTGCTAGCAGCTACAAAAACACCGGGGAGCTGTTTTTT. Translating it yields CASSYKNTGELFF.

The rearrangement links TRBV10-3 to TRBJ1-3, with a tentative D call TRBD1 (5 bases). The CDR3 has 15 residues. V lost 4 bases and J 3 bases, leaving 13 bases between the germline ends. The V gene's germline CDR1 is ENHRY and CDR2 SYGVKD. The CDR3 region is CAISGSGAFGNTIYF. CDR3 coding DNA: TGTGCCATCAGTGGGAGCGGGGCCTTTGGAAACACCATATATTTT.

This clonotype was recorded a few times. This chain joins TRBV3-1 and TRBJ1-1, with D uncertain. From germline, CDR1 is LGHDT and CDR2 YNNKEL (reference sequence). The CDR3 runs to 12 residues. V was cut by 6 bases and J by 6 bases, with 11 bases left in between. As DNA, the CDR3 is TGTGCCAGCAGAACGGGCGAGTCTGAAGCTTTCTTT. Protein product: CASRTGESEAFF.

This clonotype was seen a handful of times. V gene TRBV7-6 combines with J gene TRBJ2-1; 9 bases match TRBD2. The ends lost 5 bases at V and 5 bases at J; junction bases unmatched: 10. The germline V gene encodes CDR1 SGHVS and CDR2 FNYEAQ. The CDR3 length is 16 residues. This CDR3 reads CASSMSIAGVDNEQFF. CDR3 nucleotides: TGTGCCAGCAGCATGTCCATAGCGGGAGTTGACAATGAGCAGTTCTTC. Together with reference TRBV7-6 and TRBJ2-1, the CDR3 gives the full variable domain: GAGVSQSPRYKVTKRGQDVALRCDPISGHVSLYWYRQALGQGPEFLTYFNYEAQQDKSGLPNDRFSAERPEGSISTLTIQRTEQRDSAMYRCASSMSIAGVDNEQFFGPGTRLTVL.

This rearrangement joins TRBV7-8 to TRBJ2-7, with 7 positions matching TRBD1. Germline CDR1 and CDR2: SGHVS and FQNEAQ. The trim removed 4 bases at V and 0 bases at J, leaving 9 bases unmatched. The CDR3 contains 16 residues. CDR3 sequence reads: CASSSRRGQDSYEQYF. CDR3 DNA sequence: TGTGCCAGCAGCTCCCGACGCGGACAGGACTCCTACGAGCAGTACTTC.

This clonotype was seen only a few times. The V gene is TRBV20-1, the J gene TRBJ2-3, with 10 bases fitting TRBD1. The J segment lost 1 base and the V segment lost 4 bases, leaving 8 bases of the junction unmatched. This CDR3 spans 16 amino acids. CDR1 is DFQATT and CDR2 is SNEGSKA in the germline V gene (reference sequence). CDR3 coding DNA: TGCAGTGCTAACGACAGGGGGCGACTTGGCACAGATACGCAGTATTTT. Its protein is CSANDRGRLGTDTQYF.

This clonotype was seen more than once but under ten times. The chain joins TRBV24-1 to TRBJ2-3, with TRBD2 identical over 8 bases. The V gene's germline CDR1 is KGHDR and CDR2 SFDVKD. V lost 6 bases and J lost 2; bases outside the gene matches: 6. The CDR3 runs to 15 residues. The CDR3: CATSSGSSNTDTQYF. DNA of the CDR3: TGTGCCACCAGTAGCGGGAGCTCTAACACAGATACGCAGTATTTT.

This rearrangement joins TRBV29-1 to TRBJ1-4, with unresolved D. CDR3 length: 13 residues. The germline gives CDR1 SQVTM, CDR2 ANQGSEA. V was trimmed by 3 bases and J by 7 bases, leaving 12 bases between them. CDR3 sequence: CSVDRLPGEKLFF. The CDR3 DNA follows: TGCAGCGTTGATCGGCTGCCGGGTGAAAAACTGTTTTTT.

This clonotype was observed many times. Here the CDR3 reads CASSLPGDRGLSGYTF. CDR3 coding DNA: TGTGCCAGCAGCTTACCGGGGGACAGGGGCCTTAGTGGCTACACCTTC. The gene calls are TRBV7-2 and TRBJ1-2; 10 bases align to TRBD1. V lost 2 bases to trimming and J lost 7 bases; unmatched junction nucleotides: 10. The germline V gene encodes CDR1 SGHTA and CDR2 FQGNSA. This CDR3 region has 16 residues.

The rearrangement uses TRBV3-1 and TRBJ1-3; possible D gene TRBD1, 5 bases. CDR1 is LGHDT, CDR2 YNNKEL, per germline (reference sequence). The CDR3 is made up of 12 amino acids. CDR3 region: CASGGHGNTIYF. DNA of the CDR3: TGTGCATCGGGGGGTCATGGAAACACCATATATTTT.